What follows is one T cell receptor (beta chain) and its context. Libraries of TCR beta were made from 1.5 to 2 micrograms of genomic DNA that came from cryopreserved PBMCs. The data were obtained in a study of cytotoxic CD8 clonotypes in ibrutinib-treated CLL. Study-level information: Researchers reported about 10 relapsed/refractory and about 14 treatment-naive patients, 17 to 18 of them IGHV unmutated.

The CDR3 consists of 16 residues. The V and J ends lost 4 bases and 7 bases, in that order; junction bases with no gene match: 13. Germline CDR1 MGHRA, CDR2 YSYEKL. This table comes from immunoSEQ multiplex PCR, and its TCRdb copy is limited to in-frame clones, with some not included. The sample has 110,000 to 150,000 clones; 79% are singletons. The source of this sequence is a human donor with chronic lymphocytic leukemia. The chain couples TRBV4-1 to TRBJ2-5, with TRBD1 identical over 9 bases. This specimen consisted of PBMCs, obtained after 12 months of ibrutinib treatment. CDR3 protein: CASSPLFRDRVVTQYF. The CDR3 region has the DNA TGCGCCAGCAGCCCCTTATTTCGGGACAGGGTGGTGACCCAGTACTTC.